These 5 T cell receptor beta chains share one sample of origin, sequenced in a study of cytomegalovirus exposure and HLA in healthy donors. The primer mix had 60 Vbeta and 13 Jbeta primers. Repertoires were generated with immunoSEQ multiplex PCR, while TCRdb's copy carries only in-frame clones and drops some. This table holds fewer than 200,000 clones, roughly 80% found once. The sequenced material came from PBMCs. These receptors all come from a man aged 25-45 years in good health and CMV-seronegative.

This rearrangement joins TRBV30 to TRBJ2-7; D is undetermined. The CDR3 loop spans 16 amino acids. Trimming removed 0 bases at V and 0 bases at J, with 15 bases between. CDR1 is GTSNPN and CDR2 is SVGIG in the germline V gene (reference sequence). The CDR3 loop is CAWSVLGGISSYEQYF. The CDR3 bases are TGTGCCTGGAGTGTACTCGGCGGCATTAGCTCCTACGAGCAGTACTTC.

The gene calls are TRBV6-6 and TRBJ2-7; the match to TRBD1 covers 9 bases. V lost 0 bases and J lost 3; bases outside the gene matches: 3. Germline CDR1 and CDR2: MNHNY and SVGAGI (reference sequence). This CDR3 has 15 amino acids. This CDR3 reads CASSYSAGQGYEQYF. As DNA, the CDR3 is TGTGCCAGCAGTTACTCGGCGGGACAGGGCTACGAGCAGTACTTC.

The chain links TRBV5-1 to TRBJ2-7; 8 bases are shared with TRBD2. Germline V gene data show CDR1 as SGHRS and CDR2 as YFSETQ. CDR3 length: 11 residues. With 3 bases clipped from V and 10 bases from J, the junction kept 3 bases outside the gene matches. The CDR3 here is CASSSRGDQYF. The DNA of the CDR3 is TGCGCCAGCAGCTCGCGGGGGGACCAGTACTTC.

The V call is TRBV6-5, the J call TRBJ2-7; 13 bases agree with TRBD2. The CDR3 runs 14 residues. Per the germline V gene, CDR1 is MNHEY and CDR2 is SVGAGI. Trimming removed 8 bases from V and 4 bases from J; junction bases left unmatched: 5. CDR3 sequence reads: CASRTSGSSYEQYF. CDR3 nucleotide sequence: TGTGCCAGCCGGACTAGCGGGAGTTCTTACGAGCAGTACTTC.

The rearrangement links TRBV9 to TRBJ1-1; tentative D call: TRBD1 (6 bases). This CDR3 is 14 amino acids long. Trimming took 4 bases from V and 1 from J, leaving 11 bases between them. CDR1 is SGDLS, CDR2 YYNGEE, per germline. The CDR3 here is CASSPGGPNTEAFF. The CDR3, as DNA: TGTGCCAGCAGCCCCGGGGGGCCGAACACTGAAGCTTTCTTT.